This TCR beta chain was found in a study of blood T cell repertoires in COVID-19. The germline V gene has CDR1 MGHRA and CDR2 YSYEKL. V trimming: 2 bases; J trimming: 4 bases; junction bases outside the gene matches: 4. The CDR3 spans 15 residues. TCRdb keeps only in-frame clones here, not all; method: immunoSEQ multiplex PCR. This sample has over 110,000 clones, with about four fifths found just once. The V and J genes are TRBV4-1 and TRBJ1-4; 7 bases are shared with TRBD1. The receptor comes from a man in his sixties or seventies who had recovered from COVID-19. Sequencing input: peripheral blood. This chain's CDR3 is CASSQPGTVNEKLFF. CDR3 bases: TGCGCCAGCAGCCAACCTGGGACAGTTAATGAAAAACTGTTTTTT.